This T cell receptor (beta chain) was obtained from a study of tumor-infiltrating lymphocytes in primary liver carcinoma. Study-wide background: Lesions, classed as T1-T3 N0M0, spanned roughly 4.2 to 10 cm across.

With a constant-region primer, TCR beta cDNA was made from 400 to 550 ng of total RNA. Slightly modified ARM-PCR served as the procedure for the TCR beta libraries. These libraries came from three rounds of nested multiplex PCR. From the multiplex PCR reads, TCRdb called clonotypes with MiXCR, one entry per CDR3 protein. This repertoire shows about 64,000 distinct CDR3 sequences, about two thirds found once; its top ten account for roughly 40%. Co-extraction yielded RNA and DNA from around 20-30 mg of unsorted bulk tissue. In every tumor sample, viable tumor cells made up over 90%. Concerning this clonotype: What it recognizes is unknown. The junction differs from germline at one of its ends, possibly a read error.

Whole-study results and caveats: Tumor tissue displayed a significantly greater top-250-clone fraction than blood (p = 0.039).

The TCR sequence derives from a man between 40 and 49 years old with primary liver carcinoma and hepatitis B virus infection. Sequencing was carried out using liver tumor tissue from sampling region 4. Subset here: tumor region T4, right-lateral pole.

The CDR3 DNA reads as TGTGTCAGCAGCCGATCCCTAGCGGAGCCACTTTACGAGCAATACTTC. This sequence encodes CVSSRSLAEPLYEQYF. V and J are TRBV4-1 and TRBJ2-7; 7 bases match TRBD2. Germline V gene sequence: CDR1 MGHRA, CDR2 YSYEKL. The CDR3 totals 16 residues.